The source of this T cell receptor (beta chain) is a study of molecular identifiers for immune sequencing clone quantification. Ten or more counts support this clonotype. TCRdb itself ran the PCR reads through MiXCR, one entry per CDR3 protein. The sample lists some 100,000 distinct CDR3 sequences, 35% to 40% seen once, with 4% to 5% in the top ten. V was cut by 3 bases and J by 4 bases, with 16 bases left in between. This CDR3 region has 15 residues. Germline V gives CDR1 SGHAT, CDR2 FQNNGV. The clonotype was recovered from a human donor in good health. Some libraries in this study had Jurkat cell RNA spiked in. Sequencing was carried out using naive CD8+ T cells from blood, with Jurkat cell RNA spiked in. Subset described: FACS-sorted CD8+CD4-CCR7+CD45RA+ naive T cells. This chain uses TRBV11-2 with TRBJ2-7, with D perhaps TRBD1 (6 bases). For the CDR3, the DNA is TGTGCCAGCAGCTTTGGGGGCCCGAGTGGGTACGAGCAGTACTTC. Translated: CASSFGGPSGYEQYF.